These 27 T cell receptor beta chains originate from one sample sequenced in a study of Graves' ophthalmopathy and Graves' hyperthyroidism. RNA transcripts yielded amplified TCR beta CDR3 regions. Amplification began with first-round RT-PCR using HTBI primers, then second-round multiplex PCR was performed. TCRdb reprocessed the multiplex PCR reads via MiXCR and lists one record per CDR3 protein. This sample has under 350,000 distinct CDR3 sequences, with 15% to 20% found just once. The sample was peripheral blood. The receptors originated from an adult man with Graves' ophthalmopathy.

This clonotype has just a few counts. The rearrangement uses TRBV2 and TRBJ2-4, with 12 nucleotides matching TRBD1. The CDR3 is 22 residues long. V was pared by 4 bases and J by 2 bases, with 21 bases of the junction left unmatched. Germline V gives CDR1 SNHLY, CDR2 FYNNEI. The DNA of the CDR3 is TGTGCCAGCAGTGCAAACGACCGGGACAGGGGGCTCAGGGCCGGTACCAAAAACATTCAGTACTTC. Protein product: CASSANDRDRGLRAGTKNIQYF.

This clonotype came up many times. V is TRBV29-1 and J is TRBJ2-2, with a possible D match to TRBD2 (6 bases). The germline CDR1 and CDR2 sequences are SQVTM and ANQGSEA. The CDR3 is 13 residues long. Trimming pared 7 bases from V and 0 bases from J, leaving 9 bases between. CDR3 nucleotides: TGCAGCGCTAGGGAGGCGAACACCGGGGAGCTGTTTTTT. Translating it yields CSAREANTGELFF.

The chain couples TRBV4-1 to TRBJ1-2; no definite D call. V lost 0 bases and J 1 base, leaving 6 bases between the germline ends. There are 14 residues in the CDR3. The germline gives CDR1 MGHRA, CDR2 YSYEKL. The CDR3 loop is CASSQDLINYGYTF. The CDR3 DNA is TGCGCCAGCAGCCAAGATCTGATTAACTATGGCTACACCTTC.

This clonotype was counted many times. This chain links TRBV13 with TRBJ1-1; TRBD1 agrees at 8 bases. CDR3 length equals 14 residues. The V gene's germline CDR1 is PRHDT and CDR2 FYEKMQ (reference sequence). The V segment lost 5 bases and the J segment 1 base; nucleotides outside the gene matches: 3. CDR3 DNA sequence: TGTGCCAGCAGCCGCGGACAGGGGAACACTGAAGCTTTCTTT. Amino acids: CASSRGQGNTEAFF.

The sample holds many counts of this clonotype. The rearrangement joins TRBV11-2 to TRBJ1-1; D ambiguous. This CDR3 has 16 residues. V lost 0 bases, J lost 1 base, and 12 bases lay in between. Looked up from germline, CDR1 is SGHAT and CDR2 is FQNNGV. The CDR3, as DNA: TGTGCCAGCAGCTTAGATCTGGGGTCGACGAACACTGAAGCTTTCTTT. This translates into CASSLDLGSTNTEAFF.

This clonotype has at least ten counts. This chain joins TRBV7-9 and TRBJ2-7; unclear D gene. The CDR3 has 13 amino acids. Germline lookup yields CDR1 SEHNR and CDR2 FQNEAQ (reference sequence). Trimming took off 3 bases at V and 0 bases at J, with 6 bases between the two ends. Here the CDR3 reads CASSFSHSYEQYF. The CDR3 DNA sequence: TGTGCCAGCAGCTTTAGCCACTCCTACGAGCAGTACTTC.

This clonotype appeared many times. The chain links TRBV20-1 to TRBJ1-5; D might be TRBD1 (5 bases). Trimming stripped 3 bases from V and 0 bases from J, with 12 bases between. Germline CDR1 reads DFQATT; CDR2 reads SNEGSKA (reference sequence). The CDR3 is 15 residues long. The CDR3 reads CSASGTRSSNQPQHF. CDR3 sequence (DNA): TGCAGTGCTAGTGGGACCCGGAGTAGCAATCAGCCCCAGCATTTT.

DNA for the CDR3: TGCGCCAGCAGCCAAGAAGGGTCCAGGGGCCATCTTCCGGAGACCCAGTACTTC. It translates to CASSQEGSRGHLPETQYF. The J gene is TRBJ2-5, the V gene TRBV4-1, with D possibly being TRBD1 (6 bases). V was shortened by 0 bases and J by 5 bases, with 22 bases between the two germline ends. This CDR3 is 18 amino acids long. Germline V lookup: CDR1 MGHRA, CDR2 YSYEKL.

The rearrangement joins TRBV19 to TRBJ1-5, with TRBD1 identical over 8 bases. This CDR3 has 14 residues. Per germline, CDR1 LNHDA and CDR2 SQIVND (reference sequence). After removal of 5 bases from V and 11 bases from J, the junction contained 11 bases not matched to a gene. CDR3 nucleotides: TGTGCCAGTAGTCCGGGACAGGCCGGTTTGGCCCAGCATTTT. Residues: CASSPGQAGLAQHF. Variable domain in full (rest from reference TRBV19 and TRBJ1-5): DGGITQSPKYLFRKEGQNVTLSCEQNLNHDAMYWYRQDPGQGLRLIYYSQIVNDFQKGDIAEGYSVSREKKESFPLTVTSAQKNPTAFYLCASSPGQAGLAQHFGDGTRLSIL.

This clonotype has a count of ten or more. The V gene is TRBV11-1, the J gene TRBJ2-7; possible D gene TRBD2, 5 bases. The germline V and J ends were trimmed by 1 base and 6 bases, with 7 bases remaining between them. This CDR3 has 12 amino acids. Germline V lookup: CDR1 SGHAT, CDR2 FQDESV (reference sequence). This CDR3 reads CASSLGGREQYF. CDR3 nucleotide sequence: TGTGCCAGCAGCTTAGGCGGGCGCGAGCAGTACTTC. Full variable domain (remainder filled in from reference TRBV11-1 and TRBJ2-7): EAEVAQSPRYKITEKSQAVAFWCDPISGHATLYWYRQILGQGPELLVQFQDESVVDDSQLPKDRFSAERLKGVDSTLKIQPAELGDSAMYLCASSLGGREQYFGPGTRLTVT.

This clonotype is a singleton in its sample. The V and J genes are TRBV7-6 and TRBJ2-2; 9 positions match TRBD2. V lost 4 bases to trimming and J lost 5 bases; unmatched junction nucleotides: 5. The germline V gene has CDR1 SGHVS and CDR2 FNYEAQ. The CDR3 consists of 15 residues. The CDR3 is CASSWTSVTTGELFF. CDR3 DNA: TGTGCCAGCAGCTGGACTAGCGTAACAACCGGGGAGCTGTTTTTT.

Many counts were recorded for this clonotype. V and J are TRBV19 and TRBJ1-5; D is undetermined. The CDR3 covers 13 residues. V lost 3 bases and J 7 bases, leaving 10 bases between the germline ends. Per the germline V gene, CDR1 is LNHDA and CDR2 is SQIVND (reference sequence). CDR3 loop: CASSIRVRQPQHF. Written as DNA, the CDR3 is TGTGCCAGTAGTATTCGGGTGAGACAGCCCCAGCATTTT.

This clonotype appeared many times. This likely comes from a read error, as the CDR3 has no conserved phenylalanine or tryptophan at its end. CDR3 sequence: CASSELQSNYGYTS. DNA for the CDR3: TGTGCCAGCAGTGAACTCCAGTCTAACTATGGCTACACCTCC. This chain connects TRBV2 to TRBJ1-2; D uncertain. CDR3 length: 14 amino acids. Trimming took 2 bases from V and 0 from J, leaving 7 bases between them. In germline, CDR1 is SNHLY, CDR2 FYNNEI.

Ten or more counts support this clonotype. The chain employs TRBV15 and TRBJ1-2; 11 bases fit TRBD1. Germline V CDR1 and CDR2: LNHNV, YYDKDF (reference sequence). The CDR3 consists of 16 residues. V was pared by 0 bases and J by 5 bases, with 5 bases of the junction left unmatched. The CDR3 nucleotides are TGTGCCACCAGCAGAGATATCGGGGACAGGGGGTATGGCTACACCTTC. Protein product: CATSRDIGDRGYGYTF.

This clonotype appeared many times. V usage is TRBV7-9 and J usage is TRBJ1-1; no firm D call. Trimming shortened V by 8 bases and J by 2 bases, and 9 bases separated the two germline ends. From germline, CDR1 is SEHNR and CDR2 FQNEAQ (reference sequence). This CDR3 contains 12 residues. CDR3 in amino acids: CASAEGNTEAFF. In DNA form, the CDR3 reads TGTGCCAGCGCCGAAGGAAACACTGAAGCTTTCTTT.

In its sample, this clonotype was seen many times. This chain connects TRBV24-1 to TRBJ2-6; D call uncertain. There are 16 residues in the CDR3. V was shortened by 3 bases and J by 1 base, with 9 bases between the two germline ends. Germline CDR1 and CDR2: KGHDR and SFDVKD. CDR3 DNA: TGTGCCACCAGTGATCCCGTTGCATCTGGGGCCAACGTCCTGACTTTC. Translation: CATSDPVASGANVLTF.

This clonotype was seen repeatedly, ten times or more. This CDR3 reads CASSPGTSGSSEQYF. CDR3 bases: TGCGCCAGCAGTCCTGGGACTAGCGGGAGTAGCGAGCAGTACTTC. V usage is TRBV10-1 and J usage is TRBJ2-7; 14 bases agree with TRBD2. In germline, CDR1 is WNHNN, CDR2 SYGVQD (reference sequence). J was trimmed by 6 bases and V by 5 bases; bases with no gene match: 6. This CDR3 spans 15 amino acids.

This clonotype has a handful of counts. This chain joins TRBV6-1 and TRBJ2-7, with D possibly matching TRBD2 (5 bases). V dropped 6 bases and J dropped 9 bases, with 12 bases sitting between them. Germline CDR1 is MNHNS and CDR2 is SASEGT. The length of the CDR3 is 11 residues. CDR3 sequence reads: CASRSEGVQYF. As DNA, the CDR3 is TGTGCCAGCAGATCCGAGGGAGTGCAGTACTTC.

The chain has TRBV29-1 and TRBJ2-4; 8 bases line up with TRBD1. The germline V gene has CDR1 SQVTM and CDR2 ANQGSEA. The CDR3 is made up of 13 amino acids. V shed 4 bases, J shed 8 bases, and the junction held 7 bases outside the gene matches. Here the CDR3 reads CSVARGPGDIQYF. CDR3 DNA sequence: TGCAGCGTTGCCAGGGGGCCCGGGGACATTCAGTACTTC.

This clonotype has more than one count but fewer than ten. The CDR3 coding sequence is TGTGCCAGCTCCCAGCAGGGGGGGGTCGGCACTGAAGCTTTCTTT. Protein product: CASSQQGGVGTEAFF. V and J are TRBV18 and TRBJ1-1; 7 bases match TRBD1. This CDR3 comprises 15 residues. Germline lookup yields CDR1 KGHSH and CDR2 LQKENI. Unmatched junction bases numbered 11, after V lost 6 bases and J lost 4 bases.

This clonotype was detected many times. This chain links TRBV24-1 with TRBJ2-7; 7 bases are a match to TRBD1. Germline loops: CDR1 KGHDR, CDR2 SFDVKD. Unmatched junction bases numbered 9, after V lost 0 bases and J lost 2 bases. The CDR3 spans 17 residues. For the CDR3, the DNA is TGTGCCACCAGTGATTTGCTAAAGGAGACAGGGCCCTACGAGCAGTACTTC. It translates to CATSDLLKETGPYEQYF.

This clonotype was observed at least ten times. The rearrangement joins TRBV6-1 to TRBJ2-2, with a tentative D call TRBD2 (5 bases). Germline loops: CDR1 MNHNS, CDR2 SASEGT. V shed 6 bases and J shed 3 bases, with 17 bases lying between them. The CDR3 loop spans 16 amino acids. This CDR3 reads CASRLKRELDTGELFF. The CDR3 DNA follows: TGTGCCAGCAGATTGAAACGGGAATTGGACACCGGGGAGCTGTTTTTT.

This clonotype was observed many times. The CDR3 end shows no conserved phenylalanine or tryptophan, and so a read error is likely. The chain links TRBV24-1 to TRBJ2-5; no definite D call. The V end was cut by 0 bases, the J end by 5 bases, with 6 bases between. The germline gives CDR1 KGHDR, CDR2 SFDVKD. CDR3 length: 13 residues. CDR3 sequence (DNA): TGTGCCACCAGTGATTTGCATTCGGAGACCCAGTACCTC. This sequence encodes CATSDLHSETQYL.

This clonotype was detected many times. The CDR3, as DNA: TGTGCCAGTAGAACAGATATCGGGAACACTGAAGCTTTCTTT. Protein sequence: CASRTDIGNTEAFF. This chain joins TRBV19 and TRBJ1-1; D remains unclear. V lost 6 bases and J lost 1, with 12 bases in between. The CDR3 totals 14 residues. CDR1 and CDR2 from the germline V gene are LNHDA and SQIVND (reference sequence). Complete variable domain (other parts from reference TRBV19 and TRBJ1-1): DGGITQSPKYLFRKEGQNVTLSCEQNLNHDAMYWYRQDPGQGLRLIYYSQIVNDFQKGDIAEGYSVSREKKESFPLTVTSAQKNPTAFYLCASRTDIGNTEAFFGQGTRLTVV.

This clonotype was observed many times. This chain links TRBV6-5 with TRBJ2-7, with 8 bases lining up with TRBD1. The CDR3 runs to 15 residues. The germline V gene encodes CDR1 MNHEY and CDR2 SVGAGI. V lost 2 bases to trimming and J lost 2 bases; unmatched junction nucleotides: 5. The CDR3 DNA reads TGTGCCAGCAGTTACGGGACAGGAGCTACCTACGAGCAGTACTTC. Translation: CASSYGTGATYEQYF.

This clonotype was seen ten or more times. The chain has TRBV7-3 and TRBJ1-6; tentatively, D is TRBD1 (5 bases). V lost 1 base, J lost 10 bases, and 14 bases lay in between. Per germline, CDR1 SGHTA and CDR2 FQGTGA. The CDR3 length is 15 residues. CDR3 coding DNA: TGTGCCAGCAGCTTAATGGGTGGGACGGGGTCACCCCTCCACTTT. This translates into CASSLMGGTGSPLHF.

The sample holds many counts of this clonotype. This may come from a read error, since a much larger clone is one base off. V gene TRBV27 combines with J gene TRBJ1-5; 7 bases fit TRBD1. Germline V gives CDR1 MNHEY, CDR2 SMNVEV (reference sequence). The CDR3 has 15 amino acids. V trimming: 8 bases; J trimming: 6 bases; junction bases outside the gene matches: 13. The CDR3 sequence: CASGYGQVGRQPQHF. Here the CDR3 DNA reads TGTGCCAGCGGATACGGACAGGTAGGTCGTCAGCCCCAGCATTTT.